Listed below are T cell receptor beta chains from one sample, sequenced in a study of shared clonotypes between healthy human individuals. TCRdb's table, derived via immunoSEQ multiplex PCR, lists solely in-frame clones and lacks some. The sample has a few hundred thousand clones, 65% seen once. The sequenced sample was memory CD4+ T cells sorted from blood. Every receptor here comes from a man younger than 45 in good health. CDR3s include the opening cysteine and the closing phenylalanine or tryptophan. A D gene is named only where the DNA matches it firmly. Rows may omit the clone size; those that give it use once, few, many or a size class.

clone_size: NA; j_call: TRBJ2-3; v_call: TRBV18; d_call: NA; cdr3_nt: TGTGCCAGCTCACCACGAGGGTCGAGTAATGCAGATACGCAGTATTTT; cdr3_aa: CASSPRGSSNADTQYF
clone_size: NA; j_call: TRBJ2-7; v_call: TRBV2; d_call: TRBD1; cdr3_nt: TGTGCCAGCAGCAGAGGACAGGACTACGAGCAGTACTTC; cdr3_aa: CASSRGQDYEQYF
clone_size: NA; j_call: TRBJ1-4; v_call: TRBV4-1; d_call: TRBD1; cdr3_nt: TGCGCCAGCAGCACTAGACAGGGAGTAGAAAAACTGTTTTTT; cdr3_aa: CASSTRQGVEKLFF
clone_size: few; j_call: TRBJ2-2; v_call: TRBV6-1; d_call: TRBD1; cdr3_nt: TGTGCCAGCAGTGAAGCAGGACAGGGAACGAACACCGGGGAGCTGTTTTTT; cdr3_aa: CASSEAGQGTNTGELFF
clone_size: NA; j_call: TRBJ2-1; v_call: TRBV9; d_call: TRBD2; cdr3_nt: TGTGCCAGCAGCGCCCAAATGGGACTAGCGGGAGCGGTCGGTCCGGATGAGCAGTTCTTC; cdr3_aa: CASSAQMGLAGAVGPDEQFF
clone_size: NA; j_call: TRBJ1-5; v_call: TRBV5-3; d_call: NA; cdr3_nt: TGTGCCAGCAGCTTTTTTTCAAGTCAGCCCCAGCATTTT; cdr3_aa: CASSFFSSQPQHF
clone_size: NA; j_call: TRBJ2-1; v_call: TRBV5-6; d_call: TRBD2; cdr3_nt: TGTGCCAGCAGCTTGGTGTCTAGCGGGAGGTCTAATGAGCAGTTCTTC; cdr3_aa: CASSLVSSGRSNEQFF
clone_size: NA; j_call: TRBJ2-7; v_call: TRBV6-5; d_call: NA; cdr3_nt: TGTGCCAGCAGTTGGGCTGCTGGACTGAAGAAGGGGGAGCAGTACTTC; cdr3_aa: CASSWAAGLKKGEQYF
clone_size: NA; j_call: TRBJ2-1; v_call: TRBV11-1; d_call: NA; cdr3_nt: TGTGCCAGCAGCTTAGGGGCGGCATACAATGAGCAGTTCTTC; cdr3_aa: CASSLGAAYNEQFF
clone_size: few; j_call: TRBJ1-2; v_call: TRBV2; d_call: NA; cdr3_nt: TGTGCCAGCAATCCAGGATCGAGATATGGCTACACCTTC; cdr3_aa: CASNPGSRYGYTF
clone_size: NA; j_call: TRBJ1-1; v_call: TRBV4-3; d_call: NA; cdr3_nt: TGCGCCAGCAGCTTCGGGGGACACACTGAAGCTTTCTTT; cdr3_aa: CASSFGGHTEAFF
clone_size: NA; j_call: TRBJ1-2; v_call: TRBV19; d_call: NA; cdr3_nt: TGTGCCAGTAGTCTCCGGGAACCTGCTAACTATGGCTACACCTTC; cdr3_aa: CASSLREPANYGYTF
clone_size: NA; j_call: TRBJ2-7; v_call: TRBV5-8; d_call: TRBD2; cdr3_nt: TGTGCCAGCCGACCCTTAGCGGGGAGCTACGAGCAGTACTTC; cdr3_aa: CASRPLAGSYEQYF
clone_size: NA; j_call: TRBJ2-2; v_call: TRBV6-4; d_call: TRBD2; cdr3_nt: TGTGCCAGCAGTCCTCTAGCGGGGCCCACCGGGGAGCTGTTTTTT; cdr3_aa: CASSPLAGPTGELFF
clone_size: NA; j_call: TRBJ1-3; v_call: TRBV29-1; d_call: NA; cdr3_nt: TGCAGCGTTGAAAGCGGGAGCGGAAACACCATATATTTT; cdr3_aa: CSVESGSGNTIYF
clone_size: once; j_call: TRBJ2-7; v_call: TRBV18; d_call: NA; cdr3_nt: TGTGCCAGCTCACTGAACCGGGACTACGAGCAGTACTTC; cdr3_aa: CASSLNRDYEQYF
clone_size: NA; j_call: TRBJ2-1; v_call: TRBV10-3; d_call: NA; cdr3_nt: TGTGCCATCAGGGGGTCAATAGCGGATAACAATGAGCAGTTCTTC; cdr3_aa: CAIRGSIADNNEQFF